This T cell receptor beta chain was observed in a study of vaccination effects on CD4 cells after COVID-19. With regard to this clone: The antigen is undetermined.

Following culture for approximately ten days, CD4+ T cells were isolated. Each person got two doses of an mRNA SARS-CoV-2 vaccine, BNT162b2 or mRNA-1273. Clones were sequenced by immunoSEQ multiplex PCR, and TCRdb holds only the in-frame ones, with some missing. Of 57,000 or so clones in the sample, 78% are singletons; the top ten hold roughly 4.2%. Trimming took off 6 bases at V and 10 bases at J, with 16 bases between the two ends. The CDR3 runs to 13 residues. Germline V gives CDR1 MDHEN, CDR2 SYDVKM. This receptor was identified in a human donor who received a COVID-19 vaccine. The material was CD4+ T cells from PBMCs cultured without peptide, obtained after COVID-19 vaccination. V and J are TRBV28 and TRBJ2-1; a possible D gene is TRBD2 (5 bases). DNA of the CDR3: TGTGCCAGCAGCGCCAAAACTAGGCGGGAGCAGTTCTTC. Its protein product is CASSAKTRREQFF. The variable domain in full, with the rest retrieved from reference TRBV28 and TRBJ2-1, is DVKVTQSSRYLVKRTGEKVFLECVQDMDHENMFWYRQDPGLGLRLIYFSYDVKMKEKGDIPEGYSVSREKKERFSLILESASTNQTSMYLCASSAKTRREQFFGPGTRLTVL.